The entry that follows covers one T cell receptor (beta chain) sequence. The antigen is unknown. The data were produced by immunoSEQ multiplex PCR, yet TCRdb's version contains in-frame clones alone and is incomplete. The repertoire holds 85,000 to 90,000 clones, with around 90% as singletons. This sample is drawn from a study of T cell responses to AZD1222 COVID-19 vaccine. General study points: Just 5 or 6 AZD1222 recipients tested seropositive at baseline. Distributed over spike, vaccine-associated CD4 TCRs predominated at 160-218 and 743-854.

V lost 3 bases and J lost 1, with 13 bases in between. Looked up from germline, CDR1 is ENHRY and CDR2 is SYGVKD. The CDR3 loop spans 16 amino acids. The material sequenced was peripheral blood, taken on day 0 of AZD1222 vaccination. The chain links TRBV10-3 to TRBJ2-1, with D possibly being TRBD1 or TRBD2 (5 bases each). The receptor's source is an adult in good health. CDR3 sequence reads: CAISDPSWGSYNEQFF. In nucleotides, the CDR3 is TGTGCCATCAGTGACCCTAGTTGGGGGTCCTACAATGAGCAGTTCTTC.